Sequencing of this T cell receptor (beta chain) was carried out in a study of human T cells and chemical hapten exposure (dated by TCRdb to the early 2020s). Some background on the complete study: For sensitization, 2% DPC in acetone was applied to an approximately 2 cm by approximately 2 cm area of upper inner arm skin. Peripheral blood TCR repertoire changes were tracked in vivo in alopecia patients during primary and secondary sensitization to the hapten diphenylcyclopropenone (DPC). Patient blood was sampled pre-sensitization (week 0) and at 2, 6 and about 24 weeks after DPC sensitization. The libraries were sequenced as a pool, and the TCR yield per sample differed mostly because of small variations in library volumes within the pool. The mostly female patient cohort included alopecia areata with under or over 50% scalp involvement, alopecia totalis and alopecia universalis. Patch testing was done on the upper back using Finn chambers containing 0.01% DPC, and results were scored after 6 days according to International Contact Dermatitis Research Group standards. Blood for TCR sequencing was provided by twenty-nine alopecia patients at one to four time points (pre-sensitization, 2, 6 and 24 weeks). Throughout the study period of about 23 weeks, patients also received therapeutic DPC doses to the scalp every week. The paper's findings and limits, for the study overall: Repeated subsampling changed both the strength of the expansion versus patch-test correlation and the threshold at which that correlation became significant. Because every patient had alopecia, a presumed autoimmune disease, the patients' immune response might differ from that of healthy individuals. Significantly more large CDR3 similarity clusters were formed by expanded TCRs than by pre-sensitization or healthy control sets, consistent with antigen-driven responses. No change with DPC sensitization was found in the number of TCRs above 1 in 1000 frequency, and no evidence of global repertoire structure alterations was found. Patch test score correlated positively with the number of PT1 expanded TCRs, reaching significance at thresholds 8, 16 and 32 but not at 4.

Read against the paper, the sample's time point label means: patch test 3, about 24 weeks after DPC sensitization. The sample's treatment or condition label, decoded: therapeutic diphenylcyclopropenone sensitization with weekly scalp DPC. At every patch-test visit, the blood draw took place before the patch test was put on. To be eligible, patients had to be aged 18 to 70, diagnosed with alopecia and judged suitable for DPC therapy, while pregnant patients were excluded. Total RNA was isolated from unfractionated whole blood collected in Tempus Blood RNA tubes. The method behind the library was RACE. Data came from a NextSeq 500. During library preparation, unique molecular identifiers were attached to individual cDNA molecules so that TCRs could be counted quantitatively and reproducibly. Both TCR alpha and TCR beta chains were sequenced from each blood RNA sample. The authors processed their data as follows. The median number of TCRs per sample was over 85,000, ranging from roughly 20,000 to 700,000. V, J and CDR3 annotation of the TCR reads was performed with the Decombinator software suite. Every sample was subsampled to the same number of TCRs (28,000) for the PS versus PT1 abundance plots. Expanded TCRs were defined as absent before sensitization and observed at least eight times at the 2-week time point. Through fastp at Q25 and MiXCR, TCRdb rebuilt clones from the public reads, retaining in-frame beta chains. Each entry is one CDR3 protein sequence, shown with its most common DNA and genes. TCRdb, not the authors, supplied the V and J calls. Here the sample has about 190,000 distinct CDR3 sequences; around a quarter occur a single time. The ten largest clones take up approximately 2.5% of the sample.

The CDR1 and CDR2 encoded by the germline V gene are KGHDR and SFDVKD. At the junction V is shortened by 2 bases and J by 7 bases, with 19 bases in between. Measured from the cysteine to the phenylalanine, the CDR3 is 16 residues long. Here the CDR3 DNA is all that survives: 48 bases in frame from base 1. With respect to this clonotype: There is no known antigen for this receptor. Base qualities are not at hand, and no much larger clone is one base apart.

The receptor chain draws on TRBV24-1 and TRBJ1-2; the D gene is unclear. The receptor was isolated from a woman aged 40 to 50 with alopecia areata. Some clones in this sample may be carry-over from other donors' samples. Sequencing was performed on whole blood, taken in connection with sensitization to the hapten diphenylcyclopropenone (DPC). CDR3 loop: CATSDSNQVHVRGYTF. The nucleotides read TGTGCCACCAGTGATTCCAATCAGGTACACGTTCGTGGCTACACCTTC.